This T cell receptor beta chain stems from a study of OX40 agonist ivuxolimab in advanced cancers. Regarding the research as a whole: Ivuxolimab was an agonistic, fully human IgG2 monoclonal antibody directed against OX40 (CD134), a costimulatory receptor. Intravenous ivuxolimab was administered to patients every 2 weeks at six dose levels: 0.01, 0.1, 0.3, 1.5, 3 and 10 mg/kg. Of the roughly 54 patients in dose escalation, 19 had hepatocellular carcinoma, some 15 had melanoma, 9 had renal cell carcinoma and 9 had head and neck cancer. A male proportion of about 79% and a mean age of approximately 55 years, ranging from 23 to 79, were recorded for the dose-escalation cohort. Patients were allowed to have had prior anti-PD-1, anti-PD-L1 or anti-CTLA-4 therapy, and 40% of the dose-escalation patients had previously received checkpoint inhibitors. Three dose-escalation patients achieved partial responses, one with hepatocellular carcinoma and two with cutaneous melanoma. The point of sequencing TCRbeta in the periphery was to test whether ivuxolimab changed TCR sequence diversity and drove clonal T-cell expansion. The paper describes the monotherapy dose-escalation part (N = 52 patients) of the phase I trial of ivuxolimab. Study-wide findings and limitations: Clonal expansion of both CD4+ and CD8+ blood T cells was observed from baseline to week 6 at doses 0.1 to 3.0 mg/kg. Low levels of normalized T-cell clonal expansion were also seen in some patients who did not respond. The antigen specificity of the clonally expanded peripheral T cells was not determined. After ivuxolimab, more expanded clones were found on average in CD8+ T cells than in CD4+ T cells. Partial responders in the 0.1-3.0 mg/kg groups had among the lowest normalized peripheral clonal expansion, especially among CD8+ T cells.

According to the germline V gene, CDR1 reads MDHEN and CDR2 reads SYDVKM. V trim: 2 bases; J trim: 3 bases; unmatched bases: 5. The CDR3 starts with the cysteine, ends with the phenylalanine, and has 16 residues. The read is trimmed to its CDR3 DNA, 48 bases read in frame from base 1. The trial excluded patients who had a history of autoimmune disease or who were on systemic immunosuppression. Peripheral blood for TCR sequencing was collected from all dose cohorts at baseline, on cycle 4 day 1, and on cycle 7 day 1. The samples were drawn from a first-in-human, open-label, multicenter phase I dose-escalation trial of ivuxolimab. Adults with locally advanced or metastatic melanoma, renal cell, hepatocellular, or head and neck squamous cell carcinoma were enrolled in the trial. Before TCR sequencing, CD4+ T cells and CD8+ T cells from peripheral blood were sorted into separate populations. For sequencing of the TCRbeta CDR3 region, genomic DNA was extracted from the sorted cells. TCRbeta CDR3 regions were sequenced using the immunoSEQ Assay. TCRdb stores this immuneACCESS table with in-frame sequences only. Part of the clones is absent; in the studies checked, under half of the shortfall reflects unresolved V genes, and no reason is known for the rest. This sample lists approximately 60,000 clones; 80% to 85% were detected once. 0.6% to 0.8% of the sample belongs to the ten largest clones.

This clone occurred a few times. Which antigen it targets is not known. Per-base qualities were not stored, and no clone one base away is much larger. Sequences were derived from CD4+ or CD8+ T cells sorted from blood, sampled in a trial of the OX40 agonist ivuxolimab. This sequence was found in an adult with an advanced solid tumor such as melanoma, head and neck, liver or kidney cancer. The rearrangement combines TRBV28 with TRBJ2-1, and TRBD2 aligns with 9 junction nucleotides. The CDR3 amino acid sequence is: CASSLGSGGSYNEQFF. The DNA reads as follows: TGTGCCAGCAGTTTAGGTAGCGGGGGTAGCTACAATGAGCAGTTCTTC.